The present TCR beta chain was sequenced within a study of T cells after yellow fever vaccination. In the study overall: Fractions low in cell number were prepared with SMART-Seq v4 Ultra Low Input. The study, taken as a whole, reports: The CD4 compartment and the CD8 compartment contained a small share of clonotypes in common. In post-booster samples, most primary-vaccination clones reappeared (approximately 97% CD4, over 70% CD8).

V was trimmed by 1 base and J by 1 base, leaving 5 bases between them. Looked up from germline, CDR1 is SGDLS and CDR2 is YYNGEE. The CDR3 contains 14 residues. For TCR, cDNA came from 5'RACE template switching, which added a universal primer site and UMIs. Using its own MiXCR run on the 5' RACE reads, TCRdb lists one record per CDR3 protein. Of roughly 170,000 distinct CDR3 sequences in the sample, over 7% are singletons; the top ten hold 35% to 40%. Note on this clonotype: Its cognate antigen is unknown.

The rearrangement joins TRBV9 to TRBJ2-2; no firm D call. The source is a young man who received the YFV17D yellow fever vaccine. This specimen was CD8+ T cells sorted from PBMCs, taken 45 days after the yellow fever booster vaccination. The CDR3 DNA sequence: TGTGCCAGCAGCGTAAACGGGAACACCGGGGAGCTGTTTTTT. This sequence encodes CASSVNGNTGELFF. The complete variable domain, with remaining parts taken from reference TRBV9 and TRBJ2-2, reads DSGVTQTPKHLITATGQRVTLRCSPRSGDLSVYWYQQSLDQGLQFLIQYYNGEERAKGNILERFSAQQFPDLHSELNLSSLELGDSALYFCASSVNGNTGELFFGEGSRLTVL.